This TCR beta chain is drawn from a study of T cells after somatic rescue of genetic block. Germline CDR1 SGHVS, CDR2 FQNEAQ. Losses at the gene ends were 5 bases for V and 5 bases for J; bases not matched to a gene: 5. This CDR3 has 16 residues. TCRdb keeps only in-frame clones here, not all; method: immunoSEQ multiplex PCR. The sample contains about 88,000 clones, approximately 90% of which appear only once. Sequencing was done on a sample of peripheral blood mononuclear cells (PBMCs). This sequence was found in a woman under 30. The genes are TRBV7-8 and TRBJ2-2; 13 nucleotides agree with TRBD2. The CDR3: CASSLWTSGRTGELFF. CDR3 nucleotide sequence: TGTGCCAGCAGCCTCTGGACTAGCGGGAGAACCGGGGAGCTGTTTTTT.